This T cell receptor (beta chain) stems from a study of regulatory T cells in long-lasting Graves disease. Arm-PCR of CDR3 regions and iRepertoire HTBI primers were the basis on which TCR beta libraries were built. MiXCR was run by TCRdb on the multiplex PCR reads, yielding one entry per CDR3 protein. The table lists 620,000 or so distinct CDR3 sequences, 15% to 20% of them singletons. The sample's time point: newly diagnosed GD, antithyroid drugs for less than 3 months. Extracted RNA from PBMCs served as the source of the TCR library. The CDR3 totals 15 residues. V was clipped by 6 bases and J by 0 bases, with 15 bases between them. CDR1 and CDR2 (germline): SGHTS, YDEGEE. Separately, the same data were catalogued under a study of T cells in Graves' hyperthyroidism and ophthalmopathy. That paper notes: Absence of ophthalmopathy progression within 18 months defined stable Graves' hyperthyroidism.

Sequenced material: peripheral blood mononuclear cells (PBMCs), taken at new diagnosis, from a patient treated with antithyroid drugs. This sequence joins TRBV5-8 and TRBJ1-1, with D maybe TRBD1 (6 bases). The clonotype comes from a woman aged 30 to 39 with Graves disease. The CDR3 bases are TGTGCCAGCACCATTTCCGGGACAATGAACACTGAAGCTTTCTTT. This translates into CASTISGTMNTEAFF.